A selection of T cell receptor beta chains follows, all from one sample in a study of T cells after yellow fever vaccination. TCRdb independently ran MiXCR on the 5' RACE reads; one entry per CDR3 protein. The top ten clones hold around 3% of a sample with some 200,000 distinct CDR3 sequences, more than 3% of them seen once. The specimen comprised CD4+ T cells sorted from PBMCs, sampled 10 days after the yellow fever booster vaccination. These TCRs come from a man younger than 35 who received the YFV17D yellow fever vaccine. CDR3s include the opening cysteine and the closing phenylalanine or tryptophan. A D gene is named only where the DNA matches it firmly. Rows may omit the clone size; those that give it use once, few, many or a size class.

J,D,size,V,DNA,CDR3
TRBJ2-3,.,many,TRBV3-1,TGTGCCAGCAGCCAAAGGACTACACCGACGGATACGCAGTATTTT,CASSQRTTPTDTQYF
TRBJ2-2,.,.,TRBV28,TGTGCCAGCGGGGGCCCGAACACCGGGGAGCTGTTTTTT,CASGGPNTGELFF
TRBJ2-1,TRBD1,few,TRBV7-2,TGTGCCAGCAGCCCAGGCCGGGGACAGGGGGGGAATGAGCAGTTCTTC,CASSPGRGQGGNEQFF
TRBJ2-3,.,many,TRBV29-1,TGCAGCGTTGAGATCCAGGTGGCAGATACGCAGTATTTT,CSVEIQVADTQYF
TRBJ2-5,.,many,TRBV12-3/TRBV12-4,TGTGCCAGCACCCGAGCCAGCAGGGCAGAGACCCAGTACTTC,CASTRASRAETQYF
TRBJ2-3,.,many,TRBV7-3,TGTGCCAGCAGCACCACCCCGGGGAGGCGGGCAGATACGCAGTATTTT,CASSTTPGRRADTQYF
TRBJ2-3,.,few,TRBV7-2,TGTGCCAGCAGCGGGAGAGCGGCCTCTAGCACAGATACGCAGTATTTT,CASSGRAASSTDTQYF
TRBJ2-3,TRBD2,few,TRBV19,TGTGCCAGCTCAATTAGCGGGCCCTCGGATACGCAGTATTTT,CASSISGPSDTQYF
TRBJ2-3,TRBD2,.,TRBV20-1,TGCAGCCGTAGCGGGGCCACAGATACGCAGTATTTT,CSRSGATDTQYF
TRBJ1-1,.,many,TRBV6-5,TGTGCCAGCAGTTACTCGGGTACAGGGATTTATCGGACTGAAGCTTTCTTT,CASSYSGTGIYRTEAFF
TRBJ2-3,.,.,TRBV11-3,TGTGCCAGCAGAGGCGGGGCCTCAGATACGCAGTATTTT,CASRGGASDTQYF
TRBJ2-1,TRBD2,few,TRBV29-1,TGCAGCGTGACGCAACCGGGGGGGGCAAGGGGTGAGCAGTTCTTC,CSVTQPGGARGEQFF
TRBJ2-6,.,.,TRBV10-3,TGTGCCATCAGTGAGTCGAAGACCTCTGGGGCCAACGTCCTGACTTTC,CAISESKTSGANVLTF
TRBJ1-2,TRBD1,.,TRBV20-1,TGCAGCGGAGGACAGGGGTTCAACTATGGCTACACCTTC,CSGGQGFNYGYTF
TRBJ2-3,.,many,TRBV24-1,TGTGCCACCAGTGATCAGCTCAGCACAGATACGCAGTATTTT,CATSDQLSTDTQYF
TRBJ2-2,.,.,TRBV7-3,TGTGCCAGCAGCCCCCGAACCGGGGAGCGGTTTTTT,CASSPRTGERFF
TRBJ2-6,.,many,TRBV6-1,TGTGCCAGCAGAGATTGGTCCGGGGCCAACGTCCTGACTTTC,CASRDWSGANVLTF
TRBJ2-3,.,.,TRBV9,TGTGCCAGCAGCCCCCTAGGGGGGGGGGCGTCAGATACGCAGTATTTT,CASSPLGGGASDTQYF
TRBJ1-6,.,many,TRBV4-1,TGCGCCAGCAGCCAGCTTATACAGGGCTCTAATTCACCCCTCCACTTT,CASSQLIQGSNSPLHF
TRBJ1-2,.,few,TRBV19,TGTGCCAGTAGTATAGGGCAGGGACCCTATGGCTACACCTTC,CASSIGQGPYGYTF
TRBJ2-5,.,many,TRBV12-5,TGTGCTAGTGGCCGTGGTGGGACGGAGACCCAGTACTTC,CASGRGGTETQYF
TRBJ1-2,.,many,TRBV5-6,TGTGCCAGCAGCTTACAGGATACTAACTATGGCTACACCTTC,CASSLQDTNYGYTF
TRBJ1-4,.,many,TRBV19,TGTGCCAGTAGTATAGGCGGGACGTCCGAAAAACTGTTTTTT,CASSIGGTSEKLFF
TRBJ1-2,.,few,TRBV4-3,TGCGCCAGCAGCCAAGACAGGCGAGGCCCTAGGGGCTACACCTTC,CASSQDRRGPRGYTF
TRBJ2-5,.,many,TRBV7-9,TGTGCCAGCAGGGAGGGGACGGTCCAAGAGACCCAGTACTTC,CASREGTVQETQYF
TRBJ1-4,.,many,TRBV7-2,TGTGCCAGCAGCTTAAGCCCTATCCGGTTTGGTGAAAAACTGTTTTTT,CASSLSPIRFGEKLFF
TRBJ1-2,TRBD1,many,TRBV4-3,TGCGCCAGCAGCCAACTGGGGACAGGGAAGGAGAGCTATGGCTACACCTTC,CASSQLGTGKESYGYTF
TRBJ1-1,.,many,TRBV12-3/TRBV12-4,TGTGCCAGCCGGGGGGGCTTAACTGCGGCTTTCTTT,CASRGGLTAAFF
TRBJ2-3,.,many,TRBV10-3,TGTGCCATCAGTGAAAGTAGCCGAGGGGATACGCAGTATTTT,CAISESSRGDTQYF
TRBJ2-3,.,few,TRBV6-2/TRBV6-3,TGTGCCACCCGGGGCCCATCGCAGTATTTT,CATRGPSQYF
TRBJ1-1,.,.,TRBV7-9,TGTGCCAGCAGCTTAAACCAGAGACAGAGCAGGAGGAGCACTGAAGCTTTCTTT,CASSLNQRQSRRSTEAFF
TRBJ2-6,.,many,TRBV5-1,TGCGCCAGCAGCTTGGAGGAGACCGGGGCCAACGTCCTGACTTTC,CASSLEETGANVLTF
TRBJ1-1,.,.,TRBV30,TGTGCCTGGAGCAAAAGGGGGATGCACACTGAAGCTTTCTTT,CAWSKRGMHTEAFF
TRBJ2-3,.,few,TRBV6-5,TGTGCCAGCAGGAAATCAGGGGCTAGCACAGATACGCAGTATTTT,CASRKSGASTDTQYF
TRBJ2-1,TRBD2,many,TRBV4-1,TGCGCCAGCAAGTATGGCGGGGGGGAAGTGGATGAGCAGTTCTTC,CASKYGGGEVDEQFF
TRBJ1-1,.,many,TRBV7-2,TGTGCCAGCAGCTTATACAACACTGAAGCTTTCTTT,CASSLYNTEAFF
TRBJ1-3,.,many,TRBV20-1,TGCAGTGCTTCGCTCGGAAACACCATATATTTT,CSASLGNTIYF